This T cell receptor (beta chain) was observed in a study of shared clonotypes between healthy human individuals. Study-wide background: A couple of women and a few men aged 18 to 49 served as donors.

The germline V gene has CDR1 WSHSY and CDR2 SAAADI. The CDR3 contains 15 residues. The junction had 1 base not matched to a gene; V was cut back by 3 bases and J by 3 bases. CD8 cells classed as naive were CD45RO-negative and positively selected for CCR7, excluding terminally differentiated effector memory CD45RA+ cells. The assay ran at deep level. Data came from immunoSEQ multiplex PCR; TCRdb stores just in-frame clones and leaves some out. The sample includes nearly 2 million clones, just under 95% of them seen just once. Sequenced input: naive CD8+ T cells sorted from blood. V and J are TRBV10-2 and TRBJ2-3; 12 bases align to TRBD2. This TCR came from a man aged 18 to 30 in good health. This CDR3 reads CASSELAGGTDTQYF. Here the CDR3 DNA reads TGCGCCAGCAGTGAACTAGCGGGAGGTACAGATACGCAGTATTTT.